These 6 T cell receptor beta chains came from one sample sequenced in a study of response to subunit inactivated influenza vaccine (dated by TCRdb to about 2018). The library was built by means of RT-PCR. Sequencing relied on an Illumina HiSeq 2500. Using fastp at Q25 and MiXCR, TCRdb reprocessed the public reads and kept productive beta chains. Each record represents a unique CDR3 protein, reported with the most common genes and DNA among its rows. The sample contains 490,000 or so distinct CDR3 sequences, 7.5% to 8.5% of them found a single time. In total, the top ten clones hold about an eighth of the sample. This specimen was PBMCs from blood, taken less than 30 months after vaccination. The receptor set was obtained from a man aged 50 to 75 who received an inactivated influenza vaccine. Donor details come from another sample of the same person, matched by shared clones.

This clonotype has only a few counts. This chain joins TRBV2 and TRBJ1-1; D gene unclear. The CDR3 length is 14 residues. Germline CDR1 SNHLY, CDR2 FYNNEI. Trimming removed 4 bases at V and 4 bases at J, with 13 bases between. CDR3 nucleotides: TGTGCCAGCAGTGGCGGGATTCGCGCCACTGAAGCTTTCTTT. Translated: CASSGGIRATEAFF.

V and J are TRBV18 and TRBJ2-7, with D maybe TRBD1 (6 bases). The CDR3 length is 13 residues. Per germline, CDR1 KGHSH and CDR2 LQKENI. The V gene lost 3 bases and the J gene lost 6 bases, with 12 bases spanning the gap. The CDR3 sequence: CASSPRTEGEQYF. As DNA, the CDR3 is TGTGCCAGCTCACCTCGGACAGAGGGCGAGCAGTACTTC. The full variable domain, rest sourced from reference TRBV18 and TRBJ2-7, is NAGVMQNPRHLVRRRGQEARLRCSPMKGHSHVYWYRQLPEEGLKFMVYLQKENIIDESGMPKERFSAEFPKEGPSILRIQQVVRGDSAAYFCASSPRTEGEQYFGPGTRLTVT.

J is TRBJ2-1 and V is TRBV29-1, with 7 bases aligning to TRBD2. V gave up 6 bases and J gave up 0 bases; unmatched junction bases: 5. The germline CDR1 and CDR2 sequences are SQVTM and ANQGSEA. The CDR3 runs 14 residues. This CDR3 reads CSVTSASSYNEQFF. The DNA for the CDR3 is TGCAGCGTCACTAGCGCCAGCTCCTACAATGAGCAGTTCTTC.

The chain combines TRBV4-2 with TRBJ1-4; 7 nucleotides align to TRBD1. The CDR3 length is 14 residues. Unmatched junction bases numbered 8, after V lost 5 bases and J lost 8 bases. Germline V gene sequence: CDR1 LGHNA, CDR2 YNFKEQ. The CDR3 coding sequence is TGTGCCAGCAGCGAGGGACAGTTTGAGGAAAAACTGTTTTTT. This gives the protein CASSEGQFEEKLFF.

The CDR3 DNA reads as TGTGCCAGCAGTCCTTGGCAGGTCTATGGCTACACCTTC. This translates into CASSPWQVYGYTF. This chain links TRBV6-2 or TRBV6-3 with TRBJ1-2; the D is unclear. Germline loops: CDR1 MNHEY, CDR2 SVGEGT. Trimming shortened V by 5 bases and J by 4 bases, and 11 bases separated the two germline ends. The CDR3 covers 13 residues.

The J gene is TRBJ2-7, the V gene TRBV5-5; D remains ambiguous. Germline V CDR1 and CDR2: SGHKS, YYEKEE (reference sequence). The V and J ends lost 0 bases and 5 bases respectively, with 3 bases between them. This CDR3 contains 11 residues. CDR3 DNA sequence: TGTGCCAGCAGCTTGGATCACGAGCAGTACTTC. Translated, it gives CASSLDHEQYF.